What follows are 17 T cell receptor beta chains derived from one specimen sequenced in a study of shared T cell receptors in the human thymus. Clones were read by immunoSEQ multiplex PCR, and TCRdb kept only the in-frame ones, dropping some. The table has about 660,000 clones, roughly 86% seen once. These data were also reused for a study on human thymus T cells.

The sequencing input was thymocytes. The receptor source for this set is a boy under two years old with a congenital heart defect.

The chain employs TRBV5-5 and TRBJ1-2; TRBD1 matches 10 bases. Germline V gene data show CDR1 as SGHKS and CDR2 as YYEKEE (reference sequence). The CDR3 covers 17 residues. With V trimmed by 2 bases and J by 3 bases, 10 bases remained unmatched. For the CDR3, the DNA is TGTGCCAGCAGCTTAGAAATTGGGACAGGGGAATACTATGGCTACACCTTC. Its translation is CASSLEIGTGEYYGYTF. Filled out from reference TRBV5-5 and TRBJ1-2, the complete variable domain reads DAGVTQSPTHLIKTRGQQVTLRCSPISGHKSVSWYQQVLGQGPQFIFQYYEKEERGRGNFPDRFSARQFPNYSSELNVNALLLGDSALYLCASSLEIGTGEYYGYTFGSGTRLTVV.

The sample holds a few counts of this clone. The gene calls are TRBV5-1 and TRBJ1-2; 8 nucleotides agree with TRBD1. Germline lookup yields CDR1 SGHRS and CDR2 YFSETQ. After removal of 2 bases from V and 8 bases from J, the junction contained 5 bases not matched to a gene. The CDR3 loop spans 13 amino acids. Here the CDR3 reads CASSFQGAGGYTF. The CDR3 region has the DNA TGCGCCAGCAGCTTTCAGGGGGCGGGAGGCTACACCTTC.

The chain links TRBV5-6 to TRBJ1-1; D uncertain. The CDR3 is 14 amino acids. V was trimmed by 4 bases and J by 1 base, leaving 11 bases between them. The germline CDR1 and CDR2 sequences are SGHDT and YYEEEE. The CDR3 bases are TGTGCCAGCAGCCTAGATCCTCCGAACACTGAAGCTTTCTTT. Translated, it gives CASSLDPPNTEAFF.

The chain combines TRBV4-3 with TRBJ1-6; no reliable D call. V gave up 0 bases and J gave up 4 bases, with 10 bases separating them. The CDR3 consists of 16 residues. Germline CDR1 is LGHNA and CDR2 is YSLEER. The CDR3 region is CASSQDEQLYNSPLHF. The CDR3 coding sequence is TGCGCCAGCAGCCAAGATGAACAGCTTTATAATTCACCCCTCCACTTT.

The J gene is TRBJ1-4, the V gene TRBV29-1; a weak D match, TRBD1 (5 bases). The CDR3 is 13 residues long. Trimming took 7 bases from V and 0 from J, leaving 9 bases between them. Germline V gives CDR1 SQVTM, CDR2 ANQGSEA. The CDR3 DNA reads as TGCAGCGCTCCGGGGGCAACTAATGAAAAACTGTTTTTT. Its protein product is CSAPGATNEKLFF.

The V gene is TRBV5-4, the J gene TRBJ1-2; D unclear. V lost 1 base and J 8 bases, leaving 24 bases between the germline ends. The CDR3 covers 17 residues. Germline V gene lookup returns CDR1 SGHNT and CDR2 YYREEE (reference sequence). The CDR3: CASSLMRRLPSVEGYTF. The DNA of the CDR3 is TGTGCCAGCAGCTTGATGAGGAGGCTTCCTTCGGTTGAGGGCTACACCTTC.

The chain has TRBV10-3 and TRBJ2-5; 12 bases agree with TRBD2. Per the germline V gene, CDR1 is ENHRY and CDR2 is SYGVKD. The CDR3 spans 17 residues. V trimming: 3 bases; J trimming: 0 bases; junction bases outside the gene matches: 5. In DNA, the CDR3 is TGTGCCATCAGTGAAGGACTAGCGGGACCCAACCAAGAGACCCAGTACTTC. It codes for CAISEGLAGPNQETQYF.

V usage is TRBV19 and J usage is TRBJ2-4, with D maybe TRBD2 (7 bases). The CDR3 is 14 residues long. CDR1 is LNHDA, CDR2 SQIVND, per germline (reference sequence). V was clipped by 8 bases and J by 3 bases, with 14 bases between them. The CDR3 bases are TGTGCCAGTTCGGCGGGGGCGTTCAAAAACATTCAGTACTTC. As protein: CASSAGAFKNIQYF.

The J gene is TRBJ2-1, the V gene TRBV9; TRBD2 matches at 7 bases. The CDR3 has 12 residues. Germline values: CDR1 SGDLS, CDR2 YYNGEE. The ends lost 1 base at V and 10 bases at J; junction bases unmatched: 2. The CDR3 loop is CASSVLGGEQFF. In DNA form, the CDR3 reads TGTGCCAGCAGCGTACTGGGGGGGGAGCAGTTCTTC.

The chain uses TRBV6-5 and TRBJ2-7; TRBD2 matches 7 bases. The V gene end was trimmed by 5 bases and the J gene end by 7 bases; junction bases not matched to a gene: 8. The CDR3 is 13 residues long. CDR1 is MNHEY and CDR2 is SVGAGI in the germline V gene. The CDR3 DNA is TGTGCCAGCAGTCCGGCGGGAGTGGGAGAGCAGTACTTC. It is translated as CASSPAGVGEQYF.

Only a few counts were recorded for this clone. This rearrangement joins TRBV28 to TRBJ1-2; no reliable D call. Germline values: CDR1 MDHEN, CDR2 SYDVKM. V was clipped by 1 base and J by 1 base, with 13 bases between them. This CDR3 comprises 16 residues. The CDR3 sequence: CASSLFQYSGNYGYTF. In DNA, the CDR3 is TGTGCCAGCAGTTTATTTCAGTACAGCGGTAACTATGGCTACACCTTC.

This clone has just a few counts. The V gene is TRBV29-1, the J gene TRBJ2-1, with D possibly being TRBD2 (5 bases). Germline V CDR1 and CDR2: SQVTM, ANQGSEA. This CDR3 is 13 amino acids long. The germline V and J ends were trimmed by 2 bases and 8 bases, with 13 bases remaining between them. The CDR3 region is CSVERSPGDEQFF. Written as DNA, the CDR3 is TGCAGCGTTGAACGTTCTCCCGGGGATGAGCAGTTCTTC.

J is TRBJ1-2 and V is TRBV7-9; 10 positions match TRBD1. The CDR3 covers 17 residues. Germline V CDR1 and CDR2: SEHNR, FQNEAQ (reference sequence). V dropped 0 bases and J dropped 6; count of bases not matched to a gene: 10. The CDR3 region is CASSLAEGQGKGDGYTF. In nucleotides, the CDR3 is TGTGCCAGCAGCTTAGCGGAGGGACAGGGGAAAGGGGATGGCTACACCTTC.

This clone was seen only once. The rearrangement joins TRBV28 to TRBJ2-4, with D maybe TRBD2 (5 bases). This CDR3 spans 17 amino acids. Trimming cost V 1 base and J 0 bases, with 13 bases left between them. Germline CDR1 is MDHEN and CDR2 is SYDVKM. The CDR3 loop reads CASSLFPGGLAKNIQYF. The CDR3, as DNA: TGTGCCAGCAGTTTATTCCCAGGCGGGTTAGCCAAAAACATTCAGTACTTC.

The chain combines TRBV28 with TRBJ1-4; no definite D call. The CDR3 is 13 residues long. Per the germline V gene, CDR1 is MDHEN and CDR2 is SYDVKM. Trimming removed 10 bases from V and 0 bases from J, with 9 bases in between. CDR3 coding DNA: TGTGCCACCTCTCCGGCAACTAATGAAAAACTGTTTTTT. It is translated as CATSPATNEKLFF.

This clone was observed a handful of times. The J gene is TRBJ1-4, the V gene TRBV4-3; D is possibly TRBD1 (5 bases). CDR1 and CDR2 (germline): LGHNA, YSLEER. The CDR3 contains 21 residues. Trimming pared 3 bases from V and 8 bases from J, leaving 34 bases between. The CDR3 spells CASSQSRQIRKRYLVGEKLFF. The CDR3 nucleotides are TGCGCCAGCAGCCAGTCACGACAGATACGGAAACGATATTTAGTGGGGGAAAAACTGTTTTTT.

This clone was counted a single time. The genes are TRBV15 and TRBJ1-5; the D is unclear. V was shortened by 0 bases and J by 1 base, with 16 bases between the two germline ends. The CDR3 is made up of 18 amino acids. The germline V gene has CDR1 LNHNV and CDR2 YYDKDF (reference sequence). DNA of the CDR3: TGTGCCACCAGCAGAGAGGGGTGGAGGGAAGGAAGCAATCAGCCCCAGCATTTT. Protein: CATSREGWREGSNQPQHF.